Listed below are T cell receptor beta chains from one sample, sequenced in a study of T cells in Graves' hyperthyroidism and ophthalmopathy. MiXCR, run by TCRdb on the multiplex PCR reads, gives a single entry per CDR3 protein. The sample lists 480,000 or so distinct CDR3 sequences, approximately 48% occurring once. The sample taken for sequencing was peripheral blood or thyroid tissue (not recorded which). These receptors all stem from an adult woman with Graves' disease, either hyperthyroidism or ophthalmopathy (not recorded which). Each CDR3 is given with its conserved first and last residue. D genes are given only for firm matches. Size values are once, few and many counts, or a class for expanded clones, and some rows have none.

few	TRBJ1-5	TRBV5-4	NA	TGTGCCAGCAGCTTGGAGGATCAGCCCCAGCATTTT	CASSLEDQPQHF
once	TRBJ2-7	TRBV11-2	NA	TGTGCCAGCAGCTTGACCATATCCTACGAGCAGTACTTC	CASSLTISYEQYF
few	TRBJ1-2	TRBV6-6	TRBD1	TGTGCCAGCAGTTATACTATATGGGACAGGGGGGGGTATGGCTACACCTTC	CASSYTIWDRGGYGYTF
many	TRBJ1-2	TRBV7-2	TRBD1	TGTGCCAGCAGCAAACCGGGACAGGGGGCCGGCTACACCTTC	CASSKPGQGAGYTF
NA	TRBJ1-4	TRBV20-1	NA	TGCAGTGCTAGACGAGGGGAAAAACTGTTTTTT	CSARRGEKLFF
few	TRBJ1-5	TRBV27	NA	TGTGCCAGCAGTTTATCCGCCGACTATCAGCCCCAGCATTTT	CASSLSADYQPQHF
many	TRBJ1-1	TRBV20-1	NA	TGCAGTGCTACCAGGACTGCACGTGACACTGAAGCTTTCTTT	CSATRTARDTEAFF
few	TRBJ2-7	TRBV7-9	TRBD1	TGTGCCAGCAGCTTTGGCAGGGGGTTCTACGAGCAGTACTTC	CASSFGRGFYEQYF
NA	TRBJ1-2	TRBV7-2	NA	TGTGCCAGCAGCCTTAACCCCGGTCCCTATGGCTACACCTTC	CASSLNPGPYGYTF
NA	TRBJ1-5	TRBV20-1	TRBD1	TGCAGTGCTAGAGACAGGACTGGGACAGGGGCACACGAGCATTTT	CSARDRTGTGAHEHF
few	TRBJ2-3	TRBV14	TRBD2	TGTGCCAGCAGCCCCTTTAGCGGGAGAACTACGCAGTATTTT	CASSPFSGRTTQYF
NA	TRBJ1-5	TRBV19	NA	TGTGCCAGTAGTATCGGACGGGAAAATCAGCCCCAGCATTTT	CASSIGRENQPQHF
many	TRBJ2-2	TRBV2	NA	TGTGCCAGCAGTGTAAGGGGGAACACCGGGGAGCTGTTTTTT	CASSVRGNTGELFF
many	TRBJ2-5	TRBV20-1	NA	TGCAGTGCTAGGACAAATAACCAAGAGACCCAGTACTTC	CSARTNNQETQYF
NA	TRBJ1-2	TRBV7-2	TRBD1	TGTGCCAGCCTCCTGACAGGGGGAGGCTACACCTTC	CASLLTGGGYTF
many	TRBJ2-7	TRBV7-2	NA	TGTGCCAGCAGCTTAGCAGCGAGGACCTACGAGCAGTACTTC	CASSLAARTYEQYF
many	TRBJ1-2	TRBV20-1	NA	TGCAGTGCTAGAGATCTGGCCAGGAACTATGGCTACACCTTC	CSARDLARNYGYTF
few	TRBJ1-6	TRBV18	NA	TGTGCCAGCTCACCACCAGGCGGGGATTCACCCCTCCACTTT	CASSPPGGDSPLHF
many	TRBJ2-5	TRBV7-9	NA	TGTGCCAGCAGGGATTACAGGGTTCTGGACGTAACCCAGTACTTC	CASRDYRVLDVTQYF
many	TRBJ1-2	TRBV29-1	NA	TGCAGCGCTATGCAGGGGCAGGGGTATGGCTACACCTTC	CSAMQGQGYGYTF
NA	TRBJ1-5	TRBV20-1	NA	TGCAGTGCTAGAGTAACGCCGGGACCCCGGGATCAGCCCCAGCATTTT	CSARVTPGPRDQPQHF
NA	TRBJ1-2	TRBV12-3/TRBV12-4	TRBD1	TGTGCCAGCAGTTCGGGGACAGGGGCACGAGGCTACACCTTC	CASSSGTGARGYTF
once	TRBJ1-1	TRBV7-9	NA	TGTGCCAGCCGGTCCAGCGGCAGGAACACTGAAGCTTTCTTT	CASRSSGRNTEAFF
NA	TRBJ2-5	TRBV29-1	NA	TGCAGCGTTGGTGAGGGAACACACCTCCAGGGGACCCAGTACTTC	CSVGEGTHLQGTQYF
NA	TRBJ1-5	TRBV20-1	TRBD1	TGCAGTGGCGCGAAACCGGGACAGGGGTTAGGTCAGCCCCAGCATTTT	CSGAKPGQGLGQPQHF
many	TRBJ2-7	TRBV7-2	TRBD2	TGTGCCAGCAGGTTAGCGGGAGGGCCCGACGAGCAGTACTTC	CASRLAGGPDEQYF
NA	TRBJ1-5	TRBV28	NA	TGTGCCAGCCAAATCGGGTCCAGAGATCAGCCCCAGCATTTT	CASQIGSRDQPQHF
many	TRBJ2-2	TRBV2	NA	TGTGCCAGCAGATCTATCACCGGGGAGCTGTTTTTT	CASRSITGELFF
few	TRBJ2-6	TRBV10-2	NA	TGCGCCAGCGGCCTGAAGGCTGGGGCCAACGTCCTGACTTTC	CASGLKAGANVLTF
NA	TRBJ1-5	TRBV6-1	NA	TGTGCCAGCAGTGACAGGGAAGAGCAGCCCCAGCATTTT	CASSDREEQPQHF
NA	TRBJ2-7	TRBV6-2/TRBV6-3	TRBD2	TGTGCCAGCAGTTACCCCCTTACTAGCGGGAGGAATGACGAGCAGTACTTC	CASSYPLTSGRNDEQYF
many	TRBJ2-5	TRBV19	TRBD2	TGTGCCAGTAGTATATATGCTAGCGGGAAAGAGACCCAGTACTTC	CASSIYASGKETQYF
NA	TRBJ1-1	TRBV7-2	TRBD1	TGTGCCAGCAGCACCTACAGGGGGCGTGGGAACACTGAAGCTTTCTTT	CASSTYRGRGNTEAFF
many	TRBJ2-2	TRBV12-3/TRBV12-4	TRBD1	TGTGCCAGCAGTTCCATAGGGGGCGCGAACACCGGGGAGCTGTTTTTT	CASSSIGGANTGELFF
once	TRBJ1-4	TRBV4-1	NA	TGCGCCAGCAGCCAAGTCCGAGGGGATGAAAAACTGTTTTTT	CASSQVRGDEKLFF
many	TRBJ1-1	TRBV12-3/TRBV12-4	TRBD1	TGTGCCAGCAGACCCGACAGGGGGTTCATGAACACTGAAGCTTTCTTT	CASRPDRGFMNTEAFF
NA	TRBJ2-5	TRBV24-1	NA	TGTGCCACCAGTGATTTCGGCAGCCAAGAGACCCAGTACTTC	CATSDFGSQETQYF
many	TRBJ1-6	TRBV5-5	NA	TGTGCCAGCAGCCCGATGACGGAAGTCCTCCACTTT	CASSPMTEVLHF
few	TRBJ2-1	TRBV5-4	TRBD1	TGTGCCAGCAGCACGGACAGGTCATACAATGAGCAGTTCTTC	CASSTDRSYNEQFF
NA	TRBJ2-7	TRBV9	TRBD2	TGTGCCAGCAGCGAACGCGGGAGGAGCTCCTACAATGAGCAGTACTTC	CASSERGRSSYNEQYF
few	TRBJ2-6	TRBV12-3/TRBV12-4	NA	TGTGCCAGCAGTCAGCCCGGGACTGCCAACGTCCTGACTTTC	CASSQPGTANVLTF
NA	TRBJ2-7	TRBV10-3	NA	TGTGCCATCAGAGGGAATTCCTACGAGCAGTACTTC	CAIRGNSYEQYF
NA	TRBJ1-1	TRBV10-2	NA	TGCGCCAGCAGTGCCCCAAAGGCGACTGAAGCTTTCTTT	CASSAPKATEAFF
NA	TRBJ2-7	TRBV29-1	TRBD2	TGCAGGACATTAGCGGGGGGGAGCTACGAGCAGTACTTC	CRTLAGGSYEQYF
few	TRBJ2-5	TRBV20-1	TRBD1	TGCAGTGCTAGAGATTATCAGGGGGTCGAGACCCAGTACTTC	CSARDYQGVETQYF
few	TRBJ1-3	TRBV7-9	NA	TGTGCCAGCAAGGGTCCCGGGAACACCATATATTTT	CASKGPGNTIYF
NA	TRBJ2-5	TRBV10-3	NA	TGTGCCATCAGTTATGACCCCATGGGGACCCAGTACTTC	CAISYDPMGTQYF
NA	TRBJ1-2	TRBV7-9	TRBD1	TGTGCCAGCTCACCACCGGGACAGGGCGTCTACACCTTC	CASSPPGQGVYTF
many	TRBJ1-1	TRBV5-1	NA	TGCGCCAGCAGCTTGGGGGGAGCAAGGACTGAAGCTTTCTTT	CASSLGGARTEAFF
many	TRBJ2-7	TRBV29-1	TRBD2	TGCAGCGCCTCTAGCGGCACCTACGAGCAGTACTTC	CSASSGTYEQYF
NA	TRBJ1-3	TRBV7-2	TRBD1	TGTGCCAGCAGCCCGGGACAGCGGAGCTCTGGAAACACCATATATTTT	CASSPGQRSSGNTIYF